This TCR beta chain comes out of a study of shared clonotypes between healthy human individuals. On the study more broadly: CD4 naive and CD4 memory each took three plates per donor, while CD8 naive took two and CD8 memory one. Points from the study as a whole: Despite large depth, rarefaction showed incomplete sorted-subset sequencing.

The data were produced by immunoSEQ multiplex PCR, yet TCRdb's version contains in-frame clones alone and is incomplete. The data hold under 1,100,000 clones, with about 76% observed a single time. Trimming shortened V by 0 bases and J by 4 bases, and 10 bases separated the two germline ends. The germline V gene encodes CDR1 SGHRS and CDR2 YFSETQ. The CDR3 loop spans 14 amino acids. With respect to this clone: As yet, its antigen is unknown.

The material sequenced was memory CD4+ T cells sorted from blood. Stated subset: CD45RA-negative fraction. The clonotype was recovered from a young man in good health. The V and J genes are TRBV5-1 and TRBJ2-5; D is perhaps TRBD2 (6 bases). The CDR3, as DNA: TGCGCCAGCAGCTTGGGGGCTAGCGTAGAGACCCAGTACTTC. Translation gives CASSLGASVETQYF.